This T cell receptor (beta chain) is drawn from a study of cytomegalovirus exposure and HLA in healthy donors. Primers: 60 Vbeta forward and 13 Jbeta reverse. Using immunoSEQ multiplex PCR, the repertoire was profiled, and TCRdb retains in-frame clones only, with some absent. The table has more than 80,000 clones, around 80% seen once. Germline CDR1 reads KGHSH; CDR2 reads LQKENI. The trim removed 3 bases at V and 5 bases at J, leaving 4 bases unmatched. CDR3 length: 14 residues. This rearrangement joins TRBV18 to TRBJ1-1, with 9 bases lining up with TRBD1. The sequenced material came from PBMCs. The TCR was taken from a woman between 50 and 59 years old in good health and CMV-seropositive. CDR3 residues: CASSPGQGLTEAFF. Here the CDR3 DNA reads TGTGCCAGCTCACCGGGACAGGGATTGACTGAAGCTTTCTTT.